Listed here is a single T cell receptor (beta chain). The study ran its PCR with 60 Vbeta and 13 Jbeta primers. How the authors handled the data: Per a later analysis, the number of unique TCR beta chains was around 79 million, of which some 9.9 million were shared. The assay was immunoSEQ multiplex PCR, and TCRdb's table has in-frame clones only and misses some. V and J calls and clone size are given by that table; D and trimming were obtained from the DNA. The sample yields about 150,000 clones, roughly 70% seen once. The sample belongs to a study of cytomegalovirus exposure and HLA in healthy donors. Study summary: Membership in the Caucasian-associated ancestry cluster was found for around 85% of almost 400 genotyped donors.

The clonotype was recovered from a man in his sixties in good health and CMV-seronegative. Source material: PBMCs.

This CDR3 is CASSLWTGDSYNEQFF. The CDR3 DNA reads as TGTGCCAGCAGTTTGTGGACAGGCGATTCCTACAATGAGCAGTTCTTC. This chain connects TRBV28 to TRBJ2-1, with 7 nucleotides matching TRBD1. The germline V gene has CDR1 MDHEN and CDR2 SYDVKM. Germline trimming cut 3 bases from V and 1 base from J; bases unmatched to any gene: 6. This CDR3 region has 16 residues.